Only a few counts were recorded for the clone carrying this T cell receptor beta chain. The data stem from a study of T-cell reconstitution after alpha-beta-depleted transplantation in children. The germline V gene has CDR1 DFQATT and CDR2 SNEGSKA (reference sequence). The CDR3 is 16 residues long. V was clipped by 6 bases and J by 7 bases; unmatched bases: 21. The library targeted TCRbeta and was prepared with unique molecular identifiers. TCRdb ran MiXCR on the PCR reads and lists one entry per CDR3 protein. The sample holds a few hundred thousand distinct CDR3 sequences; around 20% are singletons and the top ten take over 3.5%.

The sequence was collected from a human donor who donated a stem cell graft to a child with acute myeloid leukemia. The J gene is TRBJ2-7, the V gene TRBV20-1; TRBD2 matches 7 bases. Specimen: PBMCs from the stem cell graft donor, collected from the stem cell graft. The CDR3 DNA follows: TGCAGTGCCCTCCTTGGGGCTAGCGGACCCTTGAGGGAGCAGTACTTC. Its translation is CSALLGASGPLREQYF.